Sequencing of this T cell receptor (beta chain) was carried out in a study of identifying expanded T cells in peripheral blood. Using immunoSEQ multiplex PCR, the repertoire was profiled, and TCRdb retains in-frame clones only, with some absent. The repertoire holds 50,000 to 75,000 clones, with about four fifths as singletons. Collection occurred without any documented infections or immune events in donors. Sequences were obtained from blood. This clonotype was sampled from a person aged 18-70 years in good health.

The CDR3 nucleotides are TGTGCCTGGAAAATCAGTGCCTACGAGCAGTACTTC. It translates to CAWKISAYEQYF. The chain is built from TRBV30 and TRBJ2-7, with unresolved D. The V gene's germline CDR1 is GTSNPN and CDR2 SVGIG (reference sequence). This CDR3 is 12 amino acids long. The V and J ends lost 4 bases and 2 bases respectively, with 9 bases between them. Full variable domain (outside the CDR3, taken from reference TRBV30 and TRBJ2-7): SQTIHQWPATLVQPVGSPLSLECTVEGTSNPNLYWYRQAAGRGLQLLFYSVGIGQISSEVPQNLSASRPQDRQFILSSKKLLLSDSGFYLCAWKISAYEQYFGPGTRLTVT.